Following are 2 T cell receptor beta chains from one sample sequenced in a study of vaccination and CD4 T cells after COVID-19. Sequencing of the DNA from cultured CD4+ T cells was carried out with the Oncomine TCR Beta short-read assay. TCRdb called the PCR reads again in MiXCR, with one record for every CDR3 protein. The sample yields around 13,000 distinct CDR3 sequences, roughly 44% seen once. Indicated treatment: approximately nine-day PBMC culture with coronavirus spike peptide pools or control peptides (ViraFEST assay). Which antigens these TCRs recognize remains unknown. The sample comprised CD4+ T cells from blood, cultured in vitro. The receptors shown here come from a human donor who had recovered from COVID-19.

This clonotype was observed a few times. CDR3 nucleotides: TGTGCCAGCAGAAGACAGGGGGGAAACTACGAGCAGTACTTC. It codes for CASRRQGGNYEQYF. This sequence joins TRBV2 and TRBJ2-7, with 9 nucleotides matching TRBD1. The CDR3 is 14 residues long. CDR1 and CDR2 from the germline V gene are SNHLY and FYNNEI. Trimming took 6 bases from V and 3 from J; bases not matched to a gene: 6. Full variable domain (missing parts from reference TRBV2 and TRBJ2-7): EPEVTQTPSHQVTQMGQEVILRCVPISNHLYFYWYRQILGQKVEFLVSFYNNEISEKSEIFDDQFSVERPDGSNFTLKIRSTKLEDSAMYFCASRRQGGNYEQYFGPGTRLTVT.

This clonotype was seen more than once but under ten times. The chain links TRBV7-2 to TRBJ2-1; possibly TRBD1 for D (5 bases). The CDR3 loop spans 15 amino acids. Germline V gene data show CDR1 as SGHTA and CDR2 as FQGNSA. Deletions cut 5 bases from V and 6 bases from J, with 17 bases between. This CDR3 is CASSPSGRVFNEQFF. The CDR3 DNA follows: TGTGCCAGCAGCCCCTCAGGCAGGGTATTCAATGAGCAGTTCTTC.